This is a list of T cell receptor beta chains from one sample in a study of blood T cell repertoires in COVID-19. Libraries were prepared by immunoSEQ multiplex PCR; TCRdb keeps only in-frame clonotypes and omits some of them. Of 300,000 to 350,000 clones in the sample, over 75% were seen once. The sequencing input was PBMCs or T cells enriched from blood (not recorded which). The receptors stem from a woman in her thirties who had recovered from COVID-19. Each CDR3 is given with its conserved first and last residue. D genes are given only for firm matches. Clone sizes are given selectively: once, few, many, or a class where the clone is expanded.

V	D	size	J	CDR3	DNA
TRBV10-3	TRBD1	NA	TRBJ1-5	CAISEGTGGRQPQHF	TGTGCCATCAGTGAAGGGACAGGGGGCCGACAGCCCCAGCATTTT
TRBV5-1	NA	NA	TRBJ1-1	CASSFQGLDTEAFF	TGCGCCAGCAGCTTCCAGGGTTTAGACACTGAAGCTTTCTTT
TRBV5-6	TRBD1	NA	TRBJ1-4	CASSSSRGTGEKLFF	TGTGCCAGCAGCTCTTCAAGGGGGACAGGGGAAAAACTGTTTTTT
TRBV13	TRBD1	once	TRBJ1-1	CASSDTGQGSTEAFF	TGTGCCAGCAGCGACACTGGACAGGGAAGTACTGAAGCTTTCTTT
TRBV7-8	TRBD1	NA	TRBJ1-5	CASSPQQGGQPQHF	TGTGCCAGCAGCCCACAACAGGGGGGTCAGCCCCAGCATTTT
TRBV30	NA	few	TRBJ2-7	CAWSVNGRYYEQYF	TGTGCCTGGAGTGTCAATGGGCGTTACTACGAGCAGTACTTC
TRBV5-1	TRBD1	NA	TRBJ2-5	CASSNKQGAETQYF	TGCGCCAGCAGCAACAAACAGGGGGCGGAGACCCAGTACTTC
TRBV5-4	NA	NA	TRBJ2-7	CASSPQVSYEQYF	TGTGCCAGCAGCCCCCAGGTCTCCTACGAGCAGTACTTC
TRBV24-1	NA	NA	TRBJ2-2	CATSDATTGLKNTGELFF	TGTGCCACCAGTGATGCCACCACAGGGTTAAAGAACACCGGGGAGCTGTTTTTT
TRBV27	TRBD2	NA	TRBJ2-7	CASSLLASGGTYEQYF	TGTGCCAGCAGTTTACTGGCTAGCGGGGGTACCTACGAGCAGTACTTC
TRBV18	TRBD2	NA	TRBJ2-1	CASFLVVGGAYNEQFF	TGTGCCAGCTTTCTCGTCGTGGGGGGGGCCTACAATGAGCAGTTCTTC
TRBV24-1	NA	NA	TRBJ2-7	CATSDITGTKQYF	TGTGCCACCAGTGATATTACAGGGACCAAGCAGTACTTC
TRBV6-5	TRBD1	NA	TRBJ1-4	CASREDRGTEKLFF	TGTGCCAGCCGGGAGGACAGGGGAACTGAAAAACTGTTTTTT
TRBV30	NA	NA	TRBJ1-1	CAWSYGSLNTEAFF	TGTGCCTGGAGTTATGGTAGTCTGAACACTGAAGCTTTCTTT
TRBV28	NA	NA	TRBJ1-3	CASSLAGGSSGNTIYF	TGTGCCAGCAGTTTGGCTGGGGGGAGCTCTGGAAACACCATATATTTT
TRBV19	NA	NA	TRBJ1-6	CASSIGGSGPLHF	TGTGCCAGTAGTATCGGGGGGTCGGGGCCCCTCCACTTT
TRBV27	NA	NA	TRBJ2-7	CASSFRVGSYEQYF	TGTGCCAGCAGTTTCAGGGTAGGGTCCTACGAGCAGTACTTC
TRBV7-6	NA	NA	TRBJ1-6	CASSRADNSPLHF	TGTGCCAGCAGCCGCGCGGATAATTCACCCCTCCACTTT
TRBV15	TRBD1	NA	TRBJ1-3	CATSRDRGAGNTIYF	TGTGCCACCAGCAGGGACAGGGGGGCCGGAAACACCATATATTTT
TRBV29-1	TRBD2	NA	TRBJ2-3	CSVAPSGGVEDTQYF	TGCAGCGTGGCCCCGAGCGGGGGGGTGGAAGATACGCAGTATTTT
TRBV5-8	NA	NA	TRBJ2-5	CASSSITVLYQETQYF	TGTGCCAGCAGCTCTATAACAGTTCTGTACCAAGAGACCCAGTACTTC
TRBV30	NA	NA	TRBJ1-3	CAWTVNSGNTIYF	TGTGCCTGGACGGTAAACTCTGGAAACACCATATATTTT
TRBV19	NA	NA	TRBJ2-7	CASQDSAGRDEQYF	TGTGCCAGCCAAGATTCCGCGGGACGGGACGAGCAGTACTTC
TRBV7-2	NA	NA	TRBJ1-2	CASSLPGFNYGYTF	TGTGCCAGCAGCTTACCGGGTTTCAACTATGGCTACACCTTC
TRBV5-4	NA	once	TRBJ2-5	CASSRQELSGETQYF	TGTGCCAGCAGCCGCCAAGAACTTTCAGGGGAGACCCAGTACTTC
TRBV27	NA	few	TRBJ2-6	CASSFTGANVLTF	TGTGCCAGCAGTTTTACTGGGGCCAACGTCCTGACTTTC
TRBV7-6	NA	NA	TRBJ2-6	CASSDDSSGANVLTF	TGTGCCAGCAGCGACGACAGCTCTGGGGCCAACGTCCTGACTTTC
TRBV5-4	NA	NA	TRBJ2-6	CASSRTESRISGANVLTF	TGTGCCAGCAGCAGGACAGAATCGCGAATCTCTGGGGCCAACGTCCTGACTTTC
TRBV24-1	NA	NA	TRBJ1-2	CATSDSTGPLGHYGYTF	TGTGCCACCAGTGACTCTACAGGGCCCCTCGGTCACTATGGCTACACCTTC
TRBV10-3	NA	NA	TRBJ1-1	CAISESGRATEAFF	TGTGCCATCAGTGAGTCGGGCAGGGCCACTGAAGCTTTCTTT
TRBV18	TRBD1	NA	TRBJ1-2	CASSTTGDPQTSGYTF	TGTGCCAGCTCTACGACAGGGGATCCTCAAACTAGTGGCTACACCTTC
TRBV7-9	TRBD1	NA	TRBJ2-2	CASSSTGGATGELFF	TGTGCCAGCAGCTCGACAGGGGGCGCAACCGGGGAGCTGTTTTTT
TRBV5-1	TRBD1	NA	TRBJ1-1	CASSPGTGGRWNTEAFF	TGCGCCAGCAGCCCAGGGACAGGGGGGCGATGGAACACTGAAGCTTTCTTT
TRBV7-8	TRBD1	once	TRBJ1-1	CASRDRPEQGAGMNTEAFF	TGTGCCAGCAGAGACCGCCCTGAACAGGGGGCTGGAATGAACACTGAAGCTTTCTTT
TRBV7-6	TRBD2	NA	TRBJ2-1	CASSKGLAGGNEQFF	TGTGCCAGCAGCAAGGGACTAGCGGGGGGCAATGAGCAGTTCTTC
TRBV6-5	TRBD1	NA	TRBJ1-6	CASSYATGRRSPLHF	TGTGCCAGCAGTTACGCGACAGGGCGGAGGTCACCCCTCCACTTT
TRBV6-5	NA	NA	TRBJ1-6	CASRHRAIEDSPLHF	TGTGCCAGCAGACACAGGGCCATCGAGGATTCACCCCTCCACTTT